These 9 T cell receptor beta chains originate from one sample sequenced in a study of OX40 agonist ivuxolimab in advanced cancers. Method: immunoSEQ multiplex PCR; TCRdb's copy keeps in-frame clones and lacks some. The sample contains tens of thousands of clones, around 86% of which appear only once. The sequences come from CD4+ or CD8+ T cells sorted from blood, collected in a trial of the OX40 agonist ivuxolimab. The receptors originated from an adult with an advanced solid tumor such as melanoma, head and neck, liver or kidney cancer.

The chain links TRBV30 to TRBJ1-4; the D gene is possibly TRBD1 (5 bases). This CDR3 spans 15 amino acids. With 2 bases removed from V and 7 bases from J, the gap between germline ends came to 17 bases. The germline V gene has CDR1 GTSNPN and CDR2 SVGIG (reference sequence). The CDR3 coding sequence is TGTGCCTGGAGTATTGGGTCAGGGTTTTCTGAAAAACTGTTTTTT. Its translation is CAWSIGSGFSEKLFF.

This rearrangement joins TRBV5-6 to TRBJ1-1, with D perhaps TRBD1 (5 bases). Trimming removed 5 bases at V and 5 bases at J, with 13 bases between. The germline V gene has CDR1 SGHDT and CDR2 YYEEEE. CDR3 length: 13 amino acids. The CDR3 region is CASSQTGMTEAFF. The CDR3 DNA is TGTGCCAGCAGTCAAACAGGAATGACTGAAGCTTTCTTT. The variable domain in full, with the rest retrieved from reference TRBV5-6 and TRBJ1-1, is DAGVTQSPTHLIKTRGQQVTLRCSPKSGHDTVSWYQQALGQGPQFIFQYYEEEERQRGNFPDRFSGHQFPNYSSELNVNALLLGDSALYLCASSQTGMTEAFFGQGTRLTVV.

This chain joins TRBV5-1 and TRBJ2-1; the D gene is possibly TRBD2 (6 bases). Germline V CDR1 and CDR2: SGHRS, YFSETQ. The length of the CDR3 is 16 residues. V lost 0 bases, J lost 7 bases, and 17 bases lay in between. In DNA form, the CDR3 reads TGCGCCAGCAGCTTGGAGTTCGGGCTAGCGTGGAATGAGCAGTTCTTC. Translation: CASSLEFGLAWNEQFF.

The rearrangement links TRBV6-6 to TRBJ1-2, with 8 bases identical to TRBD1. Germline V lookup: CDR1 MNHNY, CDR2 SVGAGI (reference sequence). Trimming took 2 bases from V and 4 from J; bases not matched to a gene: 3. The CDR3 consists of 14 residues. The CDR3 protein is CASSYGGTGYGYTF. For the CDR3, the DNA is TGTGCCAGCAGTTACGGAGGGACAGGCTATGGCTACACCTTC.

This chain links TRBV5-4 with TRBJ1-4; D may be TRBD1 (5 bases). The ends were cut back, 4 bases at V and 6 bases at J, with 16 bases in the middle. Germline V CDR1 and CDR2: SGHNT, YYREEE (reference sequence). The CDR3 sequence is 15 residues long. This CDR3 is CASSLSRGEDEKLFF. The CDR3 DNA sequence: TGTGCCAGCAGCCTGAGCAGAGGGGAAGATGAAAAACTGTTTTTT.

This clone was picked up one time. The chain joins TRBV19 to TRBJ1-5; D may be TRBD1 (5 bases). Trimming took off 1 base at V and 7 bases at J, with 14 bases between the two ends. The CDR3 sequence is 15 residues long. Per the germline V gene, CDR1 is LNHDA and CDR2 is SQIVND (reference sequence). In DNA form, the CDR3 reads TGTGCCAGTAGTATAGGGTTAGGGGTCGGGCAGCCCCAGCATTTT. It codes for CASSIGLGVGQPQHF.

The J gene is TRBJ1-5, the V gene TRBV2; 7 bases fit TRBD1. The CDR3 has 16 amino acids. The V gene's germline CDR1 is SNHLY and CDR2 FYNNEI. Trimming removed 1 base from V and 1 base from J; junction bases left unmatched: 4. In DNA, the CDR3 is TGTGCCAGCAGTGAAGACAGGGGAAGGAGCAATCAGCCCCAGCATTTT. Protein product: CASSEDRGRSNQPQHF.

The chain has TRBV7-2 and TRBJ2-7; D is possibly TRBD2 (5 bases). With 3 bases removed from V and 2 bases from J, the gap between germline ends came to 11 bases. Germline values: CDR1 SGHTA, CDR2 FQGNSA. The CDR3 consists of 14 residues. Here the CDR3 DNA reads TGTGCCAGCAGCTTTGGAGGAGTCACCTACGAGCAGTACTTC. It encodes CASSFGGVTYEQYF.

The V call is TRBV5-1, the J call TRBJ2-5; a possible D gene is TRBD2 (5 bases). CDR1 is SGHRS, CDR2 YFSETQ, per germline. Trimming took off 2 bases at V and 3 bases at J, with 8 bases between the two ends. The CDR3 spans 13 residues. The CDR3, as DNA: TGCGCCAGCAGCTTTACCGGGGAAGAGACCCAGTACTTC. Residues: CASSFTGEETQYF.